Listed here are 21 T cell receptor beta chains from one sample, sequenced in a study of PD-1 blockade in classical Hodgkin lymphoma. Profiled with immunoSEQ multiplex PCR; TCRdb holds only in-frame clones, not every one. The sample records some 58,000 clones, around 89% being singletons. All trial patients relapsed after autologous stem cell transplantation. The specimen was peripheral blood mononuclear cells (PBMCs), collected before the second cycle of nivolumab. The origin of the receptors is a human donor with classical Hodgkin lymphoma.

Only one count was recorded for this clone. The chain links TRBV4-1 to TRBJ2-3; TRBD2 agrees at 8 bases. V lost 4 bases and J lost 3; bases outside the gene matches: 12. CDR1 and CDR2 (germline): MGHRA, YSYEKL. The CDR3 consists of 17 residues. CDR3 region: CASSRPPEAGVTDTQYF. CDR3 nucleotide sequence: TGCGCCAGCAGCCGCCCACCCGAAGCGGGGGTAACAGATACGCAGTATTTT.

This chain uses TRBV6-5 with TRBJ2-3; 8 nucleotides agree with TRBD2. Germline values: CDR1 MNHEY, CDR2 SVGAGI. This CDR3 comprises 16 residues. J lost 0 bases, V lost 4 bases, and 6 bases had no gene match. For the CDR3, the DNA is TGTGCCAGCAGTTCATACGGGGGGGCAAGCACAGATACGCAGTATTTT. Translation gives CASSSYGGASTDTQYF.

The chain is built from TRBV4-1 and TRBJ1-5; D is ambiguous. The germline gives CDR1 MGHRA, CDR2 YSYEKL. The V end was cut by 1 base, the J end by 3 bases, with 4 bases between. This CDR3 comprises 13 residues. The CDR3 reads CASSQGNNQPQHF. For the CDR3, the DNA is TGCGCCAGCAGCCAAGGCAACAATCAGCCCCAGCATTTT.

The chain carries TRBV15 and TRBJ1-4, with 7 bases aligning to TRBD1. V lost 1 base, J lost 5 bases, and 4 bases stayed unmatched. Germline V CDR1 and CDR2: LNHNV, YYDKDF (reference sequence). The CDR3 is 15 amino acids. The CDR3 loop reads CATSRAGQSNEKLFF. The DNA of the CDR3 is TGTGCCACCAGCAGAGCGGGACAGTCGAATGAAAAACTGTTTTTT.

The chain joins TRBV7-9 to TRBJ1-1; D gene uncertain. Germline V lookup: CDR1 SEHNR, CDR2 FQNEAQ (reference sequence). Trimming shortened V by 4 bases and J by 6 bases, and 12 bases separated the two germline ends. The CDR3 is made up of 13 amino acids. The DNA for the CDR3 is TGTGCCAGCAGCTGGGATGGTCGCCCTGAAGCTTTCTTT. It is translated as CASSWDGRPEAFF.

CDR3 sequence: CASSWGDREYQPQHF. CDR3 DNA: TGTGCCAGCAGTTGGGGGGACAGGGAATATCAGCCCCAGCATTTT. The V and J genes are TRBV28 and TRBJ1-5, with 9 bases aligning to TRBD1. This CDR3 comprises 15 residues. CDR1 and CDR2 from the germline V gene are MDHEN and SYDVKM. Trimming removed 4 bases from V and 5 bases from J; junction bases left unmatched: 6.

This sequence joins TRBV12-1 and TRBJ2-3; TRBD2, the table's D call, lacks a check against the DNA. TRBV12-1 is listed as a pseudogene. The CDR3 loop spans 14 amino acids. CDR3 coding DNA: TGTGCCCAGGAGGCCCTGCCGGGCACAGATACGCAGTATTTT. This sequence encodes CAQEALPGTDTQYF.

V and J are TRBV7-2 and TRBJ1-1; no clear D gene. The CDR3 has 14 residues. Germline CDR1 is SGHTA and CDR2 is FQGNSA. V was cut by 8 bases and J by 4 bases, with 17 bases left in between. DNA of the CDR3: TGTGCCAGCTGTCCATCGGCGGGGTTCACTGAAGCTTTCTTT. Translated: CASCPSAGFTEAFF.

This clone has a handful of counts. The chain carries TRBV7-9 and TRBJ1-3; D is undetermined. The CDR3 is 15 amino acids. Per germline, CDR1 SEHNR and CDR2 FQNEAQ (reference sequence). The V and J ends lost 4 bases and 4 bases respectively, with 14 bases between them. CDR3 coding DNA: TGTGCCAGCAGCTCCCCCCCGAGGATGGGAAACACCATATATTTT. It translates to CASSSPPRMGNTIYF.

This clone was observed a few times. CDR3: CARGGDNEQFF. In DNA, the CDR3 is TGTGCCAGGGGGGGGGACAATGAGCAGTTCTTC. The rearrangement links TRBV2 to TRBJ2-1, with 7 bases matching TRBD2. Germline assignment: CDR1 SNHLY and CDR2 FYNNEI. CDR3 length: 11 amino acids. V was clipped by 9 bases and J by 5 bases; unmatched bases: 1.

The rearrangement uses TRBV29-1 and TRBJ1-2; no definite D call. The CDR3 length is 12 residues. The V end was cut by 5 bases, the J end by 8 bases, with 15 bases between. In germline, CDR1 is SQVTM, CDR2 ANQGSEA. This CDR3 reads CSVNIGKEGYTF. CDR3 bases: TGCAGCGTTAACATTGGCAAGGAAGGCTACACCTTC.

This clone was seen only a few times. The chain joins TRBV4-1 to TRBJ1-2; D is undetermined. V dropped 4 bases and J dropped 4 bases, with 16 bases sitting between them. This CDR3 is built from 15 residues. Germline CDR1 is MGHRA and CDR2 is YSYEKL. The CDR3 sequence: CASSLPRAGIYGYTF. CDR3 DNA sequence: TGCGCCAGCAGCCTCCCCCGGGCAGGAATCTATGGCTACACCTTC.

V and J are TRBV16 and TRBJ1-2, with D possibly being TRBD1 (5 bases). The CDR3 length is 19 residues. Germline CDR1 is KGHSY and CDR2 is FQNENV. V lost 2 bases, J lost 0 bases, and 22 bases lay in between. The CDR3 region is CASSQAAGDGGLTNYGYTF. The DNA of the CDR3 is TGTGCCAGCAGCCAAGCCGCGGGAGATGGGGGATTGACTAACTATGGCTACACCTTC.

This clone was recorded only once. The V and J genes are TRBV6-6 and TRBJ1-2; 7 bases agree with TRBD1. The CDR3 totals 13 residues. The V segment lost 6 bases and the J segment 2 bases; nucleotides outside the gene matches: 3. The germline gives CDR1 MNHNY, CDR2 SVGAGI (reference sequence). The CDR3 DNA reads as TGTGCCAGCAGAGAGACAGGGAACTATGGCTACACCTTC. As protein: CASRETGNYGYTF.

This chain uses TRBV30 with TRBJ2-5; perhaps TRBD2 as D (5 bases). From germline, CDR1 is GTSNPN and CDR2 SVGIG (reference sequence). With 0 bases removed from V and 0 bases from J, the gap between germline ends came to 11 bases. The CDR3 is made up of 15 amino acids. For the CDR3, the DNA is TGTGCCTGGAGTGTACCTCGGGGTTACCAAGAGACCCAGTACTTC. Translating gives CAWSVPRGYQETQYF.

This clone was found once. The chain combines TRBV5-5 with TRBJ1-5; no firm D call. This CDR3 contains 12 residues. Trimming took 4 bases from V and 6 from J, leaving 8 bases between them. The germline CDR1 and CDR2 sequences are SGHKS and YYEKEE (reference sequence). CDR3 coding DNA: TGTGCCAGCAGCCTGGAGGGTCAGCCCCAGCATTTT. Translated: CASSLEGQPQHF.

CDR3 sequence reads: CASSPHYSNQPQHF. As DNA, the CDR3 is TGTGCCAGCAGCCCCCACTATAGCAATCAGCCCCAGCATTTT. V usage is TRBV5-6 and J usage is TRBJ1-5; no firm D call. The CDR3 runs to 14 residues. V was shortened by 4 bases and J by 0 bases, with 8 bases between the two germline ends. Germline V lookup: CDR1 SGHDT, CDR2 YYEEEE.

To note about this clone: Additional DNA sequences in this sample encode the identical CDR3. The chain is built from TRBV6-1 and TRBJ1-4; 7 bases are shared with TRBD1. J was trimmed by 6 bases and V by 3 bases; bases with no gene match: 10. The length of the CDR3 is 16 residues. CDR1 MNHNS and CDR2 SASEGT come from the germline V gene. The CDR3 DNA reads TGTGCCAGCAGTGATATTCCGACAGGGTCTTATGAAAAACTGTTTTTT. Encoded protein: CASSDIPTGSYEKLFF.

V gene TRBV7-9 combines with J gene TRBJ1-2; 9 nucleotides line up with TRBD1. The CDR3 consists of 15 residues. The trim removed 2 bases at V and 7 bases at J, leaving 8 bases unmatched. Germline CDR1 and CDR2: SEHNR and FQNEAQ (reference sequence). CDR3: CASSLSGQGVSGYTF. The CDR3 DNA reads TGTGCCAGCAGCTTATCGGGACAGGGAGTAAGTGGCTACACCTTC.

The gene calls are TRBV9 and TRBJ1-1; the D gene is possibly TRBD1 (6 bases). Deletions cut 2 bases from V and 6 bases from J, with 14 bases between. CDR1 SGDLS and CDR2 YYNGEE come from the germline V gene. CDR3 length equals 14 residues. The CDR3 reads CASSVGYREAEAFF. The CDR3, as DNA: TGTGCCAGCAGCGTCGGATACAGGGAAGCTGAAGCTTTCTTT. The variable domain in full, completed from reference TRBV9 and TRBJ1-1, reads DSGVTQTPKHLITATGQRVTLRCSPRSGDLSVYWYQQSLDQGLQFLIQYYNGEERAKGNILERFSAQQFPDLHSELNLSSLELGDSALYFCASSVGYREAEAFFGQGTRLTVV.

The gene calls are TRBV2 and TRBJ2-6, with 9 bases identical to TRBD1. The CDR3 covers 15 residues. The J segment lost 3 bases and the V segment lost 5 bases, leaving 2 bases of the junction unmatched. Germline CDR1 is SNHLY and CDR2 is FYNNEI. CDR3 residues: CASSWTGDGANVLTF. The CDR3 DNA sequence: TGTGCCAGCAGTTGGACAGGGGATGGGGCCAACGTCCTGACTTTC.